A selection of T cell receptor beta chains follows, all from one sample in a study of blood T cell repertoires in COVID-19. Profiled with immunoSEQ multiplex PCR; TCRdb holds only in-frame clones, not every one. Of about 34,000 clones listed, over 75% are singletons. Specimen: peripheral blood. The receptors here all came from a man between 65 and 85 years old with COVID-19, enrolled during active disease. CDR3s include the opening cysteine and the closing phenylalanine or tryptophan. The order of the fields is D gene, J gene, V gene, CDR3 length, clone size, CDR3 DNA, CDR3 protein. D genes are given only for firm matches. The size field is filled for only some rows; it gives once, few, many or a size class.

>NA|TRBJ2-1|TRBV7-2|15|NA
TGTGCCAGCAGCCCGAGGGCAGGACCCTACAATGAGCAGTTCTTC
CASSPRAGPYNEQFF
>TRBD1|TRBJ1-2|TRBV4-3|13|NA
TGCGCCAGCAGCCAAGGTTGGGACAGGCCATACGAATTC
CASSQGWDRPYEF
>TRBD1|TRBJ1-1|TRBV7-9|14|few
TGTGCCAGCAGCTTGACAGGGGGTCATACTGAAGCTTTCTTT
CASSLTGGHTEAFF
>TRBD1|TRBJ1-2|TRBV11-2|15|NA
TGTGCCAGCAGCCCTATGGGACAGGGGAACTATGGCTACACCTTC
CASSPMGQGNYGYTF
>TRBD2|TRBJ2-7|TRBV10-3|14|NA
TGTGCCATCAGTGTGGGCGGGAGTTCGTACGAGCAGTACTTC
CAISVGGSSYEQYF
>TRBD1|TRBJ2-5|TRBV2|16|NA
TGTGCCAGCAGCGAGTTGACAGGGCTGAGGGGAGAGACCCAGTACTTC
CASSELTGLRGETQYF
>TRBD1|TRBJ1-4|TRBV28|14|NA
TGTGCCAGCAGTGGGACAGGGTATTATGAAAAACTGTTTTTT
CASSGTGYYEKLFF
>TRBD1|TRBJ1-2|TRBV6-1|15|NA
TGTGCCAGCAGTGAAGGAGGGGGCGCTAGCTATGGCTACACCTTC
CASSEGGGASYGYTF
>TRBD2|TRBJ2-2|TRBV27|14|NA
TGTGCCAGCAGTCCTAGCGGGAACACCGGGGAGCTGTTTTTT
CASSPSGNTGELFF
>NA|TRBJ2-1|TRBV5-5|15|NA
TGTGCCAGCAGCTCGGGAGGGACAGTCTACAATGAGCAGTTCTTC
CASSSGGTVYNEQFF
>TRBD1|TRBJ2-7|TRBV29-1|17|NA
TGCAGCGTTGAAGGCACAAAGGTACAGGGGGGATCCTACGAGCAGTACTTC
CSVEGTKVQGGSYEQYF
>TRBD1|TRBJ2-3|TRBV5-5|15|NA
TGTGCCAGCAGCCTAGGGAGGACAGGGACAGATACGCAGTATTTT
CASSLGRTGTDTQYF
>TRBD2|TRBJ2-7|TRBV7-2|13|few
TGTGCCAGCAGAGCGGGATCCTCCTACGAGCAGTACTTC
CASRAGSSYEQYF
>TRBD1|TRBJ2-1|TRBV10-3|18|NA
TGTGCCATCGGAGTGTCCCCTCCCGGCCTCGGACAGGGCGGTGAGCAGTTCTTC
CAIGVSPPGLGQGGEQFF
>TRBD1|TRBJ2-7|TRBV28|15|NA
TGTGCCAGCAGCTTTCGGGTACAGGGGGCTTACGAGCAGTACTTC
CASSFRVQGAYEQYF
>NA|TRBJ2-2|TRBV28|16|NA
TGTGCCAGCAGTTTATCGGGCAGGGGTAGGACCGGGGAGCTGTTTTTT
CASSLSGRGRTGELFF
>NA|TRBJ1-5|TRBV19|16|once
TGTGCCAGTAGTACTACCTCAGCAGGGGGCAATCAGCCCCAGCATTTT
CASSTTSAGGNQPQHF